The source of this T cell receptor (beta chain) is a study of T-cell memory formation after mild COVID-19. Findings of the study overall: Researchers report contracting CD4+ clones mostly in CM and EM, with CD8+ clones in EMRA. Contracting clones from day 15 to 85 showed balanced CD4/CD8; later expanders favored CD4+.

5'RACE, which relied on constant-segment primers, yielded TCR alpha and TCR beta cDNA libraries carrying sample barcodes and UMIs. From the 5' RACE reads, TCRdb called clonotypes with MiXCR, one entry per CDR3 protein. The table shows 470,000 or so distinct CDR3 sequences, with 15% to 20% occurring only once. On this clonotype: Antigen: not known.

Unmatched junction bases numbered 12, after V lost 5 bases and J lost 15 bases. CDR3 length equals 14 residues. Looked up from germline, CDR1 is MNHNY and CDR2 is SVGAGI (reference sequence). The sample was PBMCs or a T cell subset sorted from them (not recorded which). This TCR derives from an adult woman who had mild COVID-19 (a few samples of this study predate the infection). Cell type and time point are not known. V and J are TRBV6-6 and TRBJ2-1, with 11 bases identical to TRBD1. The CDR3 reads CASSADRGLNRLFF. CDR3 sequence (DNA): TGTGCCAGCAGTGCGGACAGGGGGCTTAATCGCCTGTTCTTC.